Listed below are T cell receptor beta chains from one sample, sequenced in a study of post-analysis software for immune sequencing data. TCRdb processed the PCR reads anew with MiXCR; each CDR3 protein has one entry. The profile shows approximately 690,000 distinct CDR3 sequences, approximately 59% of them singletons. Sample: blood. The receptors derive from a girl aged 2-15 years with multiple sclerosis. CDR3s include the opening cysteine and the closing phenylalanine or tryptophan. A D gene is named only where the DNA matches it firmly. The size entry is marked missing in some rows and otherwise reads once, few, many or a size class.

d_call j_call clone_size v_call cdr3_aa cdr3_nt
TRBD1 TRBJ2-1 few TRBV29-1 CSATDRGNEQFF TGCAGCGCTACAGACAGGGGCAATGAGCAGTTCTTC
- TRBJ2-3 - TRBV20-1 CRARGGGDTQYF TGCAGGGCTAGAGGGGGGGGGGATACGCAGTATTTT
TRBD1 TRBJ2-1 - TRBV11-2 CASSPGTGFLSSYNEQFF TGTGCCAGCAGCCCTGGGACAGGTTTCCTGAGCTCCTACAATGAGCAGTTCTTC
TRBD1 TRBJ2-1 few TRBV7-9 CASSRTDRGNYNEQFF TGTGCCAGCAGCCGAACGGACAGGGGGAACTACAATGAGCAGTTCTTC
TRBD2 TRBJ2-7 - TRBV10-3 CAISEGGGRAEEQYF TGTGCCATCAGTGAAGGGGGCGGGAGGGCCGAAGAGCAGTACTTC
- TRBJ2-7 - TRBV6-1 CASSPSTGGGTYEQYF TGTGCCAGCAGCCCCAGCACCGGGGGCGGCACCTACGAGCAGTACTTC
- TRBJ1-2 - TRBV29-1 CSVEVGYGYTF TGCAGCGTTGAAGTAGGGTATGGCTACACCTTC
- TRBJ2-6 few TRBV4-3 CASSQGSTGDGANVLTF TGCGCCAGCAGCCAGGGATCCACAGGAGATGGGGCCAACGTCCTGACTTTC
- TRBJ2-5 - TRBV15 CATSREGLVETQYF TGTGCCACCAGCAGAGAGGGACTCGTCGAGACCCAGTACTTC
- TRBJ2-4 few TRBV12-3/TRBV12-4 CASSPRAEKNIQYF TGTGCCAGCAGTCCAAGGGCGGAAAAAAACATTCAGTACTTC
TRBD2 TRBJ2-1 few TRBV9 CASSARGTSGYNNEQFF TGTGCCAGCAGCGCACGCGGGACTAGCGGTTACAACAATGAGCAGTTCTTC
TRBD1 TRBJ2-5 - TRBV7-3 CASSAHGTGNQETQYF TGTGCCAGCAGCGCTCACGGGACAGGGAATCAAGAGACCCAGTACTTC
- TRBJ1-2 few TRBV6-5 CASGEDGYTF TGTGCCAGCGGGGAAGATGGCTACACCTTC
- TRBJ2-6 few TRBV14 CASSRTSGANVLTF TGTGCCAGCAGCCGGACCTCTGGGGCCAACGTCCTGACTTTC
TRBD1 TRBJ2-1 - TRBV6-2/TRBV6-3 CASSYAITRDRGRYEQFF TGTGCCAGCAGTTACGCTATTACCCGGGACAGGGGGCGGTATGAGCAGTTCTTC
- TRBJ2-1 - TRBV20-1 CSASVEASFNEQFF TGCAGTGCTAGCGTTGAAGCTAGCTTCAATGAGCAGTTCTTC
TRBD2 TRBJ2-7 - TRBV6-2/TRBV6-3 CASSYLAGGYSYEQYF TGTGCCAGCAGTTATCTAGCGGGAGGCTACTCCTACGAGCAGTACTTC
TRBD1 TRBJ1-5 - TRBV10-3 CAISWDRGRPQHF TGTGCCATCAGTTGGGACAGGGGTCGGCCCCAGCATTTT
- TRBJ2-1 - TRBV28 CASSLKGPAYNEQFF TGTGCCAGCAGTTTGAAGGGGCCAGCCTACAATGAGCAGTTCTTC
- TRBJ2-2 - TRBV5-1 CASMAEDITGELFF TGCGCCAGCATGGCGGAGGACATCACCGGGGAGCTGTTTTTT
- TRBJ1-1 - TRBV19 CASSEQVNTEAFF TGTGCCAGTAGCGAACAGGTAAACACTGAAGCTTTCTTT
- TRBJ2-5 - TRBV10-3 CAISESRGNWGEETQYF TGTGCCATCAGTGAGTCCAGGGGTAACTGGGGAGAAGAGACCCAGTACTTC
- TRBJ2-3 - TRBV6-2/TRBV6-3 CASSYLGGGTDTQYF TGTGCCAGCAGTTATTTAGGGGGAGGCACAGATACGCAGTATTTT
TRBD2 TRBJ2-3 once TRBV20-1 CSAVAGRTDTQYF TGCAGTGCTGTAGCGGGCCGCACAGATACGCAGTATTTT
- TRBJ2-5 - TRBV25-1 CASSEWRDLEETQYF TGTGCCAGCAGTGAATGGAGGGATCTAGAGGAGACCCAGTACTTC
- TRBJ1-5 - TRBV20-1 CSARAGYSNQPQHF TGCAGTGCTAGAGCAGGTTATAGCAATCAGCCCCAGCATTTT
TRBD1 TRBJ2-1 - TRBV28 CASSRDRLRRYNEQFF TGTGCCAGCAGCCGGGACAGGTTACGCCGCTACAATGAGCAGTTCTTC
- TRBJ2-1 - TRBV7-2 CASTAQFDERFF TGTGCCAGCACCGCCCAATTTGATGAGCGGTTCTTC
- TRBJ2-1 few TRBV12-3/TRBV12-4 CASSLGRSGATGNEQFF TGTGCCAGCAGTTTAGGGCGCTCAGGGGCAACGGGCAATGAGCAGTTCTTC
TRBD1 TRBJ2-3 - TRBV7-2 CASSPDRGYTDTQYF TGTGCCAGCAGCCCGGACAGGGGCTACACAGATACGCAGTATTTT
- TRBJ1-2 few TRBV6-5 CASSYPAGEGYGYTF TGTGCCAGCAGTTACCCGGCGGGAGAGGGCTATGGCTACACCTTC
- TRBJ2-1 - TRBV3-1 CASSQERAHNEQFF TGTGCCAGCAGCCAAGAGAGGGCTCACAATGAGCAGTTCTTC
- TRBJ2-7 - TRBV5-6 CASSSPGISSYEQYF TGTGCCAGCAGCTCCCCCGGGATCAGCTCCTACGAGCAGTACTTC
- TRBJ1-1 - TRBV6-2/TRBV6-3 CASSYDKRSNTEAFF TGTGCCAGCAGTTACGACAAGAGATCCAACACTGAAGCTTTCTTT
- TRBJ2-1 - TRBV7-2 CASSPRRNEQFF TGTGCCAGCAGCCCCAGGAGGAATGAGCAGTTCTTC
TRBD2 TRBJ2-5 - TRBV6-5 CASSSLLAGNQETQYF TGTGCCAGCAGTTCCCTACTAGCGGGGAATCAAGAGACCCAGTACTTC
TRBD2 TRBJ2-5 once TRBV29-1 CSVELAAETQYF TGCAGCGTTGAACTAGCGGCGGAGACCCAGTACTTC
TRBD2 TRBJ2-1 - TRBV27 CASSPSGGTPNEQFF TGTGCCAGCAGCCCTAGCGGGGGGACCCCCAATGAGCAGTTCTTC
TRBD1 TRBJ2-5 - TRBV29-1 CSAGQGEETQYF TGCAGCGCCGGACAGGGGGAAGAGACCCAGTACTTC
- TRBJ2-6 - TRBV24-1 CATSDPWAGANVLTF TGTGCCACCAGTGATCCCTGGGCTGGGGCCAACGTCCTGACTTTC
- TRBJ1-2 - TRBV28 CASSLPGHDYGYTF TGTGCCAGCAGTTTGCCGGGGCACGACTATGGCTACACCTTC
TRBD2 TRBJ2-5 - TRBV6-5 CASSFMIAGAKGETQYF TGTGCCAGCAGTTTCATGATAGCGGGAGCCAAGGGAGAGACCCAGTACTTC
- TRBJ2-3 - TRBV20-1 CSARDHPQDTQYF TGCAGTGCTAGAGATCACCCCCAGGATACGCAGTATTTT
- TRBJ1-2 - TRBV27 CASSPAPTESYGYTF TGTGCCAGCAGTCCCGCACCGACAGAATCCTATGGCTACACCTTC
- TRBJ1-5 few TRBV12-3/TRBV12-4 CASSLQENQPQHF TGTGCCAGCAGTTTACAGGAGAATCAGCCCCAGCATTTT